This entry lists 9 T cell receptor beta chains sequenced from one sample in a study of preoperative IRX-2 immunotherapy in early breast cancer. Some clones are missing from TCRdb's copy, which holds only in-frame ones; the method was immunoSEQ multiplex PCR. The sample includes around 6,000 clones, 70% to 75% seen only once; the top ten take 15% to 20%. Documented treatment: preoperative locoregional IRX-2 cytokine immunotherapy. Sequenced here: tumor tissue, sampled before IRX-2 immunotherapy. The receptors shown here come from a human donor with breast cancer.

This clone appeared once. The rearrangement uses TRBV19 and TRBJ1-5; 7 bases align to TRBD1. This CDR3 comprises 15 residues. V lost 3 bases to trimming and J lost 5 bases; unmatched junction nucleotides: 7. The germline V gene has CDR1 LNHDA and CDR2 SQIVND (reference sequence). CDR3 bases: TGTGCCAGTAGTATCATAGGGCAGGGGGATCAGCCCCAGCATTTT. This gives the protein CASSIIGQGDQPQHF.

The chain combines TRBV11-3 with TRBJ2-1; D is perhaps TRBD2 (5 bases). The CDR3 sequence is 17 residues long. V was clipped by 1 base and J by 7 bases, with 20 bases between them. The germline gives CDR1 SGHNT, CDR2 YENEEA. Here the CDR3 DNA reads TGTGCCAGCAGCTTAGGAGTTGGCCGAACGGGGTTGAATGAGCAGTTCTTC. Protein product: CASSLGVGRTGLNEQFF.

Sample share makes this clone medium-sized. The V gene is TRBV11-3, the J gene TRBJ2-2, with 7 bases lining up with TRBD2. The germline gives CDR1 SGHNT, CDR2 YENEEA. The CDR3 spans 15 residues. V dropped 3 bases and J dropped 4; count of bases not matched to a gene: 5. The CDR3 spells CASSFREGSTGELFF. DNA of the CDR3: TGTGCCAGCAGCTTTAGGGAGGGGAGCACCGGGGAGCTGTTTTTT.

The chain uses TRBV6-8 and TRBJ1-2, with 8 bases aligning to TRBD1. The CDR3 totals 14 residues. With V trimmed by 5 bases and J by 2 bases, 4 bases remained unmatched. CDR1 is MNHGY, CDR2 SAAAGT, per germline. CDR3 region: CASSPQGANYGYTF. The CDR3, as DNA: TGTGCCAGCAGTCCCCAGGGGGCAAACTATGGCTACACCTTC.

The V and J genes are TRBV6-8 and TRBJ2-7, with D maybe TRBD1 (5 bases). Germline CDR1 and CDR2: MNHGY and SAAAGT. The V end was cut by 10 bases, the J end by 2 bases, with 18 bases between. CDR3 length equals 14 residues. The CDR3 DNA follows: TGTGCCATCAGACAGACGGGCCCTGCCTACGAGCAGTACTTC. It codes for CAIRQTGPAYEQYF.

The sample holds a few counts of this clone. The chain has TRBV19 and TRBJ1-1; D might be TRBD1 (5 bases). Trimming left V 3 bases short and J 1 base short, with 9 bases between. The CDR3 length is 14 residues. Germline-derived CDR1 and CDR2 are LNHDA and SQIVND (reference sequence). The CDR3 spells CASSIGHWNTEAFF. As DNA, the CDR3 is TGTGCCAGTAGTATCGGACACTGGAACACTGAAGCTTTCTTT.

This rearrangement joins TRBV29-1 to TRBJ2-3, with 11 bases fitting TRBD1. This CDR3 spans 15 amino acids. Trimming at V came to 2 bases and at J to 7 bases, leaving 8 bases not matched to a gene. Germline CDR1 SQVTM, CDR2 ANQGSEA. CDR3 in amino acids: CSVERGTGGLNTQYF. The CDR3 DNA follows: TGCAGCGTTGAACGGGGGACAGGGGGTTTAAATACGCAGTATTTT.

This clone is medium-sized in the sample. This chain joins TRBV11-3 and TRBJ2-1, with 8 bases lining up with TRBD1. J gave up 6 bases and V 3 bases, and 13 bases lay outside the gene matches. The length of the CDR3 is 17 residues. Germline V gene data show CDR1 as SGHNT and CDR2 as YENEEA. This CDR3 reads CASSLEPGGPMFNEQFF. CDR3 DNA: TGTGCCAGCAGCTTGGAACCAGGGGGCCCCATGTTCAATGAGCAGTTCTTC.

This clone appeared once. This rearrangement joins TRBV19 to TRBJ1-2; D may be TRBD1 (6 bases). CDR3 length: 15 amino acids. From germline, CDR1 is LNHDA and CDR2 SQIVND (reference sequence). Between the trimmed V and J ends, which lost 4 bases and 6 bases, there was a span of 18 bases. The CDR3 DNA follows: TGTGCCAGTAGTACCCCCCGGACAGAGTTGGATGGCTACACCTTC. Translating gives CASSTPRTELDGYTF.